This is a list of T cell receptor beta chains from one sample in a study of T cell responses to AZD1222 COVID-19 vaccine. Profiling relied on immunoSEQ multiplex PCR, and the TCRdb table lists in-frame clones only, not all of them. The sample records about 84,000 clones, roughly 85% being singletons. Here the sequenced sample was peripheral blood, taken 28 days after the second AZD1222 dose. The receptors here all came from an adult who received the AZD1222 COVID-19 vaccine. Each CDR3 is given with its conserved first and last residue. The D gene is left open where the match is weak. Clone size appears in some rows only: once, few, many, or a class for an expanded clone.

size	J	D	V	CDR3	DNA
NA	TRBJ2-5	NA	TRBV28	CASNSGGGETQYF	TGTGCCAGCAACTCAGGGGGAGGAGAGACCCAGTACTTC
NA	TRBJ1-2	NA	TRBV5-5	CASGPNRAGGYGYTF	TGTGCCAGCGGACCAAACAGGGCGGGGGGCTATGGCTACACCTTC
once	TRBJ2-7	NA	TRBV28	CASRSPGRYEQYF	TGTGCCAGCAGATCCCCAGGGAGGTACGAGCAGTACTTC
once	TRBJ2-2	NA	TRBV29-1	CSVVGGALNTGELFF	TGCAGCGTTGTAGGGGGGGCTCTCAACACCGGGGAGCTGTTTTTT
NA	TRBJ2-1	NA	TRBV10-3	CAISEGGSYNEQFF	TGTGCCATCAGTGAGGGGGGCTCCTACAATGAGCAGTTCTTC
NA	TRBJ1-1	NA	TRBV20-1	CSLSLNTEAFF	TGCAGTCTGTCTTTGAACACTGAAGCTTTCTTT
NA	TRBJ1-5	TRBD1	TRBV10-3	CAISEAYVPGQGLSNQPQHF	TGTGCCATCAGTGAGGCGTACGTCCCGGGACAGGGACTTAGCAATCAGCCCCAGCATTTT
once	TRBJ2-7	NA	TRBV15	CATSRDLGSSYEQYF	TGTGCCACCAGCAGAGATCTGGGCAGTTCCTACGAGCAGTACTTC
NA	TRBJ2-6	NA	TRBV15	CATSRDYGASGANVLTF	TGTGCCACCAGCAGAGACTACGGGGCCTCTGGGGCCAACGTCCTGACTTTC
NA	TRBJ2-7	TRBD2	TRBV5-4	CASSPPGLAAVYEQYF	TGTGCCAGCAGCCCGCCGGGACTAGCAGCTGTCTACGAGCAGTACTTC
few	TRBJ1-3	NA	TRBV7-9	CASSLTPSSGNTIYF	TGTGCCAGCAGCTTAACTCCGAGCTCTGGAAACACCATATATTTT
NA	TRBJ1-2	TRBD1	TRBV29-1	CSVEDQWTGNYGYTF	TGCAGCGTTGAAGATCAATGGACAGGGAACTATGGCTACACCTTC
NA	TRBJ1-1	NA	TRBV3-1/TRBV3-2	CASATKGNTEAFF	TGTGCCAGCGCTACGAAGGGGAACACTGAAGCTTTCTTT
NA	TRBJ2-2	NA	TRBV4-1	CASSVKERTNTGELFF	TGCGCCAGCAGCGTTAAGGAGAGAACCAACACCGGGGAGCTGTTTTTT
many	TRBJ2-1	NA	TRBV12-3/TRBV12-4	CASSWGNEQFF	TGTGCCAGCAGTTGGGGCAATGAGCAGTTCTTC
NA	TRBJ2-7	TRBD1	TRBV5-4	CASSAGTETYEQYF	TGTGCCAGCAGCGCTGGGACAGAAACCTACGAGCAGTACTTC